This entry lists 28 T cell receptor beta chains sequenced from one sample in a study of lymphopenia after photon versus proton radiotherapy. Assay: immunoSEQ multiplex PCR; the TCRdb copy retains only in-frame clones and omits some. The table records tens of thousands of clones, roughly 93% of them present only once. The sequencing used peripheral blood, collected from a patient treated with photon-based radiotherapy. Receptors originate from a woman in her seventies with pancreatic cancer.

In DNA form, the CDR3 reads TGCGCCAGTCAGGGGCTGATGGGAGAGACCCAGTACTTC. Protein: CASQGLMGETQYF. V usage is TRBV10-2 and J usage is TRBJ2-5; possibly TRBD1 for D (6 bases). V lost 9 bases to trimming and J lost 4 bases, with 15 bases between them. Germline CDR1 reads WSHSY; CDR2 reads SAAADI. This CDR3 comprises 13 residues.

The rearrangement joins TRBV5-1 to TRBJ2-7; D tentatively fits TRBD1 or TRBD2 (6 bases each). There are 14 residues in the CDR3. Germline V gene sequence: CDR1 SGHRS, CDR2 YFSETQ. Trimming removed 6 bases from V and 2 bases from J, with 15 bases in between. The CDR3 DNA sequence: TGCGCCAGCACGATGGGGGGACATACCTACGAGCAGTACTTC. Its translation is CASTMGGHTYEQYF.

V gene TRBV29-1 combines with J gene TRBJ2-3; TRBD1 matches at 9 bases. The CDR3 totals 14 residues. Germline CDR1 and CDR2: SQVTM and ANQGSEA. The V gene end was trimmed by 7 bases and the J gene end by 6 bases; junction bases not matched to a gene: 11. CDR3 DNA sequence: TGCAGCGGGACAGGGGTTCTCCTCTTGGATACGCAGTATTTT. Residues: CSGTGVLLLDTQYF.

In DNA form, the CDR3 reads TGTGCCAGTAGGGAGACAGGGATGAACACTGAAGCTTTCTTT. This encodes CASRETGMNTEAFF. The rearrangement uses TRBV19 and TRBJ1-1, with 7 bases aligning to TRBD1. The CDR3 has 14 residues. Looked up from germline, CDR1 is LNHDA and CDR2 is SQIVND (reference sequence). Unmatched junction bases numbered 4, after V lost 6 bases and J lost 0 bases.

V is TRBV5-1 and J is TRBJ2-7, with D perhaps matching TRBD2 (6 bases). The CDR3 sequence is 14 residues long. V gave up 0 bases and J gave up 6 bases, with 13 bases separating them. Germline lookup yields CDR1 SGHRS and CDR2 YFSETQ. CDR3 sequence reads: CASSLDGSPAEQYF. DNA for the CDR3: TGCGCCAGCAGCTTGGACGGGAGCCCGGCCGAGCAGTACTTC.

The CDR3 loop reads CASSRETVMNTEAFF. The DNA for the CDR3 is TGTGCCAGCAGCCGCGAGACAGTAATGAACACTGAAGCTTTCTTT. The rearrangement uses TRBV4-2 and TRBJ1-1, with D tentatively TRBD1 (5 bases). CDR1 and CDR2 from the germline V gene are LGHNA and YNFKEQ. V was clipped by 4 bases and J by 0 bases, with 12 bases between them. The CDR3 is 15 amino acids.

This chain links TRBV7-2 with TRBJ2-2; D remains unclear. Per the germline V gene, CDR1 is SGHTA and CDR2 is FQGNSA. The CDR3 contains 15 residues. V dropped 5 bases and J dropped 5 bases, with 15 bases sitting between them. In DNA, the CDR3 is TGTGCCAGCAGCCCGGTCGGAGCCAGGACCGGGGAGCTGTTTTTT. It yields the protein CASSPVGARTGELFF.

A single count supports this clone. The rearrangement uses TRBV7-3 and TRBJ2-3; D is possibly TRBD2 (6 bases). CDR3 size: 13 residues. Trimming removed 4 bases at V and 4 bases at J, with 9 bases between. In germline, CDR1 is SGHTA, CDR2 FQGTGA. CDR3 bases: TGTGCCAGCAGCTCCACTAGCCCAGATACGCAGTATTTT. Translating gives CASSSTSPDTQYF.

This chain connects TRBV23-1 to TRBJ2-2; D is unclear. TRBV23-1 has ORF status, its function being uncertain. V was pared by 0 bases and J by 0 bases, with 5 bases between. CDR3 length: 15 amino acids. The CDR3 sequence: CASSQSAANTGELFF. The CDR3 DNA reads TGCGCCAGCAGTCAATCGGCAGCGAACACCGGGGAGCTGTTTTTT.

This clone ranks as medium-sized (0.01 to 0.1%). The V and J genes are TRBV10-1 and TRBJ1-1, with a weak D call TRBD1 (5 bases). V was trimmed by 8 bases and J by 1 base, leaving 23 bases between them. The germline V gene encodes CDR1 WNHNN and CDR2 SYGVQD (reference sequence). This CDR3 is built from 17 residues. CDR3: CASLWSRVLTANTEAFF. In DNA form, the CDR3 reads TGCGCCAGCCTCTGGTCCAGGGTCCTCACCGCGAACACTGAAGCTTTCTTT.

This clone was counted only a few times. This chain links TRBV9 with TRBJ2-5, with D unresolved. Germline CDR1 reads SGDLS; CDR2 reads YYNGEE. V was shortened by 0 bases and J by 0 bases, with 3 bases between the two germline ends. This CDR3 spans 13 amino acids. CDR3 bases: TGTGCCAGCAGCGTAGGACACCAAGAGACCCAGTACTTC. As protein: CASSVGHQETQYF.

CDR3 loop: CASRGNGSPHYEQYF. The CDR3 nucleotides read TGTGCCAGCAGGGGGAACGGGAGCCCCCACTACGAGCAGTACTTC. The V call is TRBV5-6, the J call TRBJ2-7, with D tentatively TRBD2 (6 bases). The CDR3 loop spans 15 amino acids. Trimming removed 5 bases from V and 3 bases from J, with 18 bases in between. Germline V CDR1 and CDR2: SGHDT, YYEEEE.

V usage is TRBV7-2 and J usage is TRBJ2-1, with 9 positions matching TRBD1. This CDR3 contains 14 residues. Trimming at V came to 11 bases and at J to 14 bases, leaving 19 bases not matched to a gene. Germline V lookup: CDR1 SGHTA, CDR2 FQGNSA. CDR3 amino acids: CAVSPGTGFDGEFF. The CDR3 DNA reads TGTGCCGTTAGCCCCGGGACAGGGTTTGACGGGGAGTTCTTC.

In regard to this clone: At one end, the junction sequence differs from germline, possibly due to a read error. The V call is TRBV11-1, the J call TRBJ2-5, with D unclear. Germline assignment: CDR1 SGHAT and CDR2 FQDESV (reference sequence). The CDR3 spans 16 residues. CDR3: CVSSPPWPEQEETQYF. In nucleotides, the CDR3 is TGTGTCAGCAGCCCCCCCTGGCCAGAACAAGAAGAGACCCAGTACTTC.

The chain links TRBV7-9 to TRBJ2-1, with TRBD2 identical over 14 bases. This CDR3 comprises 17 residues. Germline CDR1 is SEHNR and CDR2 is FQNEAQ (reference sequence). V was clipped by 5 bases and J by 2 bases; unmatched bases: 5. The CDR3 DNA is TGTGCCAGCAGCCCGAGACTAGCGGGAGGGCCCTACAATGAGCAGTTCTTC. It specifies CASSPRLAGGPYNEQFF.

The rearrangement uses TRBV7-2 and TRBJ2-7; D is ambiguous. Trimming pared 1 base from V and 0 bases from J, leaving 16 bases between. CDR3 length: 17 amino acids. The germline gives CDR1 SGHTA, CDR2 FQGNSA. The CDR3 DNA is TGTGCCAGCAGCTTAGTTGGGATATCTCGACTCTCCTACGAGCAGTACTTC. It is translated as CASSLVGISRLSYEQYF.

The CDR3: CASSAWTGAVDTEAFF. CDR3 bases: TGTGCCAGCAGTGCGTGGACAGGGGCGGTTGACACTGAAGCTTTCTTT. The gene calls are TRBV28 and TRBJ1-1; 9 nucleotides agree with TRBD1. The germline V gene encodes CDR1 MDHEN and CDR2 SYDVKM. The ends lost 5 bases at V and 3 bases at J; junction bases unmatched: 10. The CDR3 is 16 residues long.

CDR3 DNA sequence: TGTGCCAGCAGTTACTCCGGGATACAGGGAAGTGGCTACACCTTC. Amino acids: CASSYSGIQGSGYTF. This chain links TRBV6-5 with TRBJ1-2; D possibly corresponds to TRBD1 (6 bases). CDR1 and CDR2 from the germline V gene are MNHEY and SVGAGI. The CDR3 length is 15 residues. Trimming pared 0 bases from V and 7 bases from J, leaving 15 bases between.

This sequence joins TRBV2 and TRBJ2-7; maybe TRBD2 (6 bases). This CDR3 region has 15 residues. The germline CDR1 and CDR2 sequences are SNHLY and FYNNEI. V was cut by 7 bases and J by 1 base, with 17 bases left in between. CDR3 sequence: CASKVGGKESYEQYF. CDR3 bases: TGTGCCAGCAAGGTGGGGGGAAAAGAATCCTACGAGCAGTACTTC.

This clone has just one count. The chain couples TRBV5-6 to TRBJ2-7; D gene unclear. CDR3 length equals 14 residues. CDR1 is SGHDT and CDR2 is YYEEEE in the germline V gene. Trimming removed 0 bases from V and 2 bases from J, with 9 bases in between. The CDR3 reads CASSLDAGPYEQYF. The CDR3 DNA reads as TGTGCCAGCAGCTTGGATGCCGGCCCCTACGAGCAGTACTTC.

The genes are TRBV7-3 and TRBJ2-1; 11 bases map to TRBD2. V was clipped by 5 bases and J by 4 bases; unmatched bases: 4. This CDR3 has 15 amino acids. Germline-derived CDR1 and CDR2 are SGHTA and FQGTGA. CDR3 nucleotides: TGTGCCAGCAGCCCCTCTAGCGGGGGGTACAATGAGCAGTTCTTC. Protein sequence: CASSPSSGGYNEQFF.

This rearrangement joins TRBV7-9 to TRBJ1-2; D is uncertain. This CDR3 comprises 16 residues. Per the germline V gene, CDR1 is SEHNR and CDR2 is FQNEAQ (reference sequence). The germline V and J ends were trimmed by 3 bases and 0 bases, with 14 bases remaining between them. CDR3 sequence reads: CASSFPTRRTNYGYTF. The CDR3 coding sequence is TGTGCCAGCAGCTTCCCTACCCGGAGGACTAACTATGGCTACACCTTC.

V usage is TRBV9 and J usage is TRBJ1-1; D is possibly TRBD1 (5 bases). The CDR3 spans 15 residues. V was clipped by 2 bases and J by 0 bases, with 11 bases between them. Germline CDR1 SGDLS, CDR2 YYNGEE. The CDR3 here is CASSVDRGLNTEAFF. The CDR3 DNA is TGTGCCAGCAGCGTTGACAGAGGGTTGAACACTGAAGCTTTCTTT.

On this clone: Germline and junction disagree at one end, which may indicate a read error. The V and J genes are TRBV7-7 and TRBJ2-3; D unclear. The length of the CDR3 is 15 residues. Per the germline V gene, CDR1 is SSHAT and CDR2 is FNYEAQ (reference sequence). DNA of the CDR3: TGTGCTAGCAGCACAACTGCTTCATCTACGGATACGCAGTATTTT. Encoded protein: CASSTTASSTDTQYF.

The rearrangement joins TRBV4-2 to TRBJ2-4, with D perhaps being TRBD1 or TRBD2 (5 bases each). V was pared by 4 bases and J by 6 bases, with 19 bases between. The V gene's germline CDR1 is LGHNA and CDR2 YNFKEQ. This CDR3 is built from 16 residues. The CDR3 reads CASSPRIWGKGNIQYF. CDR3 DNA: TGTGCCAGCAGCCCCCGGATATGGGGGAAGGGAAACATTCAGTACTTC.

The rearrangement links TRBV11-2 to TRBJ1-3; 8 nucleotides line up with TRBD1. V lost 0 bases, J lost 0 bases, and 4 bases stayed unmatched. The CDR3 extends over 17 amino acids. From germline, CDR1 is SGHAT and CDR2 FQNNGV. CDR3 region: CASSLDGDRHSGNTIYF. The CDR3 DNA follows: TGTGCCAGCAGCTTAGATGGGGACAGGCACTCTGGAAACACCATATATTTT. Full variable domain (remainder filled in from reference TRBV11-2 and TRBJ1-3): EAGVAQSPRYKIIEKRQSVAFWCNPISGHATLYWYQQILGQGPKLLIQFQNNGVVDDSQLPKDRFSAERLKGVDSTLKIQPAKLEDSAVYLCASSLDGDRHSGNTIYFGEGSWLTVV.

Points on this clone: Relative to the germline gene, one junction end is altered; a read error may explain this. J is TRBJ1-2 and V is TRBV9; D call uncertain. CDR1 SGDLS and CDR2 YYNGEE come from the germline V gene. This CDR3 contains 13 residues. The CDR3 sequence is CASSETLASFIHF. The CDR3 DNA sequence: TGTGCCAGCAGCGAGACACTAGCAAGTTTCATCCACTTC.

Only a few counts were recorded for this clone. The rearrangement joins TRBV4-3 to TRBJ2-7; 12 nucleotides match TRBD2. V shed 5 bases and J 2 bases; nucleotides not matched to a gene: 4. CDR3 size: 15 residues. Germline values: CDR1 LGHNA, CDR2 YSLEER. CDR3 loop: CASSVRTSGTYEQYF. CDR3 nucleotide sequence: TGCGCCAGCAGCGTGCGGACTAGCGGGACCTACGAGCAGTACTTC.